This T cell receptor (beta chain) is from a study of T cells expressing NK-cell markers. Findings and limits, study-wide: In several donors, dominant clonotypes made up about 25-60.1% of CD3+CD56-NKG2C+ cells.

Concerning this clonotype: Antigen specificity is unknown.

Per the germline V gene, CDR1 is SGHAT and CDR2 is FQNNGV. This CDR3 contains 15 residues. Reprocessing the 5' RACE reads, TCRdb reports a single entry for every CDR3 protein and omits DNA. In all, the sample yields 500,000 to 600,000 distinct CDR3 sequences. The chain employs TRBV11-2 and TRBJ1-4; TCRdb gives TRBD1 as the D gene, but with no DNA this cannot be confirmed. This receptor was identified in a man between 18 and 29 years old in good health. The sequencing sample was made of blood T cells: a sorted CD56 or NKG2C T cell subset, CD4+ or CD8+ T cells, or bulk PBMC T cells (not recorded which). CDR3: CASSRRGREAEKLFF.